These T cell receptor beta chains were read from a single sample in a study of OX40 agonist ivuxolimab in advanced cancers. Clones were read by immunoSEQ multiplex PCR, and TCRdb kept only the in-frame ones, dropping some. The repertoire consists of over 15,000 clones, with roughly 73% occurring once and the leading ten covering roughly a fifth. The input for sequencing was CD4+ or CD8+ T cells sorted from blood, taken in a trial of the OX40 agonist ivuxolimab. The receptors here all came from an adult with an advanced solid tumor such as melanoma, head and neck, liver or kidney cancer. Both conserved end residues are part of each CDR3. A D gene is named only where the DNA matches it firmly. A row's size may be missing; if present it is once, few, many or a size class.

d_gene	abundance	v_gene	j_gene	CDR3nt	CDR3aa
TRBD2	medium-sized	TRBV27	TRBJ2-2	TGTGCCAGCAGTTTTCTAGCGGGAGAGGCCGGGGAGCTGTTTTTT	CASSFLAGEAGELFF
TRBD2	-	TRBV27	TRBJ2-3	TGTGCCAGCAGGGCGGGAGCTCTTCGAACAGATACGCAGTATTTT	CASRAGALRTDTQYF
-	-	TRBV5-4	TRBJ1-2	TGTGCCAGCAGCTTGCGGGGGGCAAATGGCTACACCTTC	CASSLRGANGYTF
TRBD2	-	TRBV7-9	TRBJ2-3	TGTGCCAGCAGCCCGGGGGGGGATGATACAGATACGCAGTATTTT	CASSPGGDDTDTQYF
-	-	TRBV28	TRBJ2-2	TGTGCCAGCAGTCCGACCCACCGACAAATGAACACCGGGGAGCTGTTTTTT	CASSPTHRQMNTGELFF
TRBD2	-	TRBV13	TRBJ2-7	TGTGCCAGCAGCCCGGTGCGGGAGGGGCCCTACGAGCAGTACTTC	CASSPVREGPYEQYF
-	-	TRBV28	TRBJ1-5	TGTGCCAGCAGTGGAAGCTATAGCAATCAGCCCCAGCATTTT	CASSGSYSNQPQHF
-	once	TRBV2	TRBJ1-2	TGTGCCAGCAGTGAGGACAGAGCTAACTATGGCTACACCTTC	CASSEDRANYGYTF
-	few	TRBV6-5	TRBJ2-1	TGTGCCAGCAGGAGGAGCTCCTACAATGAGCAGTTCTTC	CASRRSSYNEQFF
-	-	TRBV13	TRBJ1-3	TGTGCCAGCAGCTTAGAAAGGGGGAGAGGAAACACCATATATTTT	CASSLERGRGNTIYF
-	-	TRBV29-1	TRBJ2-7	TGCAGCGTTGAAGGCAAGGCTTATGAGCAGTACTTC	CSVEGKAYEQYF
-	-	TRBV30	TRBJ1-1	TGTGCCTCTGACACCCCTGAAGCTTTCTTT	CASDTPEAFF
-	-	TRBV7-8	TRBJ2-6	TGTGCCAGCAGCTTAGCAGGTCGCTCTGGGGCCAACGTCCTGACTTTC	CASSLAGRSGANVLTF
-	-	TRBV27	TRBJ2-7	TGTGCCAGCAGTTTATCTCAGGGACACCACGAGCAGTACTTC	CASSLSQGHHEQYF
-	-	TRBV30	TRBJ1-1	TGTGCCTGGAGTAACCAGGGATACACTGAAGCTTTCTTT	CAWSNQGYTEAFF
-	medium-sized	TRBV25-1	TRBJ2-7	TGTGCCAGCAGTGGGTCGGGATACTCAGGGGAGGAGTACGAGCAGTACTTC	CASSGSGYSGEEYEQYF
-	-	TRBV15	TRBJ2-1	TGTGCCACCAGCAGAGGAACAACAGGGACCAATGAGCAGTTCTTC	CATSRGTTGTNEQFF
-	-	TRBV15	TRBJ2-2	TGTGCCACCAGCAGAGTTGTTACGGGCACCGGGGAGCTGTTTTTT	CATSRVVTGTGELFF
-	-	TRBV10-3	TRBJ1-2	TGTGCCATCAGTGAGCGGGGGGCGACCTATGGCTACACCTTC	CAISERGATYGYTF